Sequencing of this T cell receptor beta chain was carried out in a study of T cell responses to AZD1222 COVID-19 vaccine. Study context: The analysis combined second doses at about 4 or about 12 weeks.

From germline, CDR1 is MNHEY and CDR2 SMNVEV (reference sequence). Losses at the gene ends were 4 bases for V and 7 bases for J; bases not matched to a gene: 9. There are 15 residues in the CDR3. Sequencing was performed with immunoSEQ multiplex PCR; in TCRdb, only in-frame clones are kept and a portion is missing. The sample lists roughly 150,000 clones; about nine tenths were seen once. General study results and limits: Most donors were white British, females outnumbered males, and clonal diversity was possibly underestimated.

About this clone itself: Its antigen is unidentified.

The V and J genes are TRBV27 and TRBJ1-5, with 8 positions matching TRBD1. This TCR was sampled from an adult in good health. The sample consisted of peripheral blood, taken on day 0 of AZD1222 vaccination. The CDR3 here is CASSSNGQGGQPQHF. In DNA form, the CDR3 reads TGTGCCAGCAGTTCCAACGGACAGGGTGGGCAGCCCCAGCATTTT.